A selection of T cell receptor beta chains follows, all from one sample in a study of blood T cell repertoires in COVID-19. The data were produced by immunoSEQ multiplex PCR, yet TCRdb's version contains in-frame clones alone and is incomplete. The sample has about 330,000 clones, approximately 84% seen once. The sequenced sample was PBMCs or T cells enriched from blood (not recorded which). These receptors all come from a woman in her twenties or thirties who had recovered from COVID-19. Both conserved end residues are part of each CDR3. The D gene is left open where the match is weak. A row's size may be missing; if present it is once, few, many or a size class.

D | size | J | V | DNA | CDR3
. | . | TRBJ1-2 | TRBV20-1 | TGCAGTGCCTCCGGGGGTGGCTACACCTTC | CSASGGGYTF
TRBD2 | . | TRBJ2-7 | TRBV28 | TGTGCCAGCGCGGGGGCCTACGAGCAGTACTTC | CASAGAYEQYF
. | . | TRBJ1-1 | TRBV12-3/TRBV12-4 | TGTGCCAGCAGCCCGGGGAGGGGCGAAGCTTTCTTT | CASSPGRGEAFF
TRBD1 | . | TRBJ1-4 | TRBV18 | TGTGCCAGCTCACCACGGCCCCAGGGGGTGTCTGCAACTAATGAAAAACTGTTTTTT | CASSPRPQGVSATNEKLFF
. | . | TRBJ1-2 | TRBV10-3 | TGTGCCATCAGTGAGTCGACTCTTAAGGTCCCTAACTATGGCTACACCTTC | CAISESTLKVPNYGYTF
. | . | TRBJ2-4 | TRBV19 | TGTGCCAGTAGTATAGGTGCGGCAGGGGTCTCCAAAAACATTCAGTACTTC | CASSIGAAGVSKNIQYF
TRBD1 | . | TRBJ2-3 | TRBV6-5 | TGTGCCAGCAGTTACTTAGGGCAGGGGGCAGATACGCAGTATTTT | CASSYLGQGADTQYF
TRBD1 | . | TRBJ2-7 | TRBV9 | TGTGCCAGCAGCCCCCGCCCGGGGACAGGATCATACGAGCAGTACTTC | CASSPRPGTGSYEQYF
. | once | TRBJ2-1 | TRBV19 | TGTGCCAGTAGTCGAGGTGGCAACTACAATGAGCAGTTCTTC | CASSRGGNYNEQFF
TRBD2 | . | TRBJ2-7 | TRBV19 | TGTGCCAGTAGTACTAGCGGGGGACCTTCCTACGAGCAGTACTTC | CASSTSGGPSYEQYF
. | . | TRBJ2-5 | TRBV9 | TGTGCCAGCAGCGTAGGCAGGGATAACCAAGAGACCCAGTACTTC | CASSVGRDNQETQYF
TRBD1 | . | TRBJ2-2 | TRBV7-9 | TGTGCCAGCAGCTTACAACAGGGGTCCCTCACCGGGGAGCTGTTTTTT | CASSLQQGSLTGELFF
. | . | TRBJ2-5 | TRBV9 | TGTGCCAGCAGCGTCGGGCCGGAGGGGGCCGGGGGAGAGACCCAGTACTTC | CASSVGPEGAGGETQYF
TRBD1 | . | TRBJ1-1 | TRBV27 | TGTGCCAGCAGTCGAGTAGGGGGCATGAACACTGAAGCTTTCTTT | CASSRVGGMNTEAFF
. | few | TRBJ2-5 | TRBV5-1 | TGCGCCAGCAGCTTGCAGGCACGCTCCCAAGAGACCCAGTACTTC | CASSLQARSQETQYF
. | . | TRBJ2-1 | TRBV5-1 | TGCGCCAGCAGCTTGGGGGGCAGTCAATACAATGAGCAGTTCTTC | CASSLGGSQYNEQFF
. | . | TRBJ1-3 | TRBV19 | TGTGCCAGTAGTATTGCAGGGATAAGCTCTGGAAACACCATATATTTT | CASSIAGISSGNTIYF
TRBD1 | . | TRBJ2-7 | TRBV7-6 | TGTGCCAGCAGCCGTGCCGGGACAGGGGGTGGGTACGAGCAGTACTTC | CASSRAGTGGGYEQYF
. | . | TRBJ1-5 | TRBV4-1 | TGCGCCAGCAGCCAAGGACCAGGGCCTAGCAATCAGCCCCAGCATTTT | CASSQGPGPSNQPQHF
TRBD2 | . | TRBJ2-1 | TRBV28 | TGTGCCAGCAGTTTAATAAGCGGGGGGGCTTACAATGAGCAGTTCTTC | CASSLISGGAYNEQFF
TRBD2 | . | TRBJ2-4 | TRBV7-8 | TGTGCCAGCAGCGACTCCGGGACTAGCCAATTTCAGTACTTC | CASSDSGTSQFQYF
TRBD1 | . | TRBJ2-7 | TRBV27 | TGTGCCAGCAGTCCAGGGGGCATCGGGCAGTACTTC | CASSPGGIGQYF
TRBD1 | . | TRBJ2-2 | TRBV5-1 | TGCGCCAGCAGCAGAGCCGGGACAGGGAACACCGGGGAGCTGTTTTTT | CASSRAGTGNTGELFF
TRBD1 | once | TRBJ1-3 | TRBV7-9 | TGTGCCAGCAACCTAGCAGGGGGCTCTGGAAACACCATATATTTT | CASNLAGGSGNTIYF
. | . | TRBJ1-1 | TRBV7-9 | TGTGCCAGCAGCTTATCCCTTAACACTGAAGCTTTCTTT | CASSLSLNTEAFF
TRBD1 | . | TRBJ1-1 | TRBV19 | TGTGCCAGTAGTAGGAGGACAGGGAACCTGATGAACACTGAAGCTTTCTTT | CASSRRTGNLMNTEAFF
TRBD2 | . | TRBJ2-3 | TRBV3-1/TRBV3-2 | TGTGCCAGCAGCCGACTAGCGGGGGCCAGCACAGATACGCAGTATTTT | CASSRLAGASTDTQYF
. | few | TRBJ2-1 | TRBV28 | TGTGCCAGCACCGCGACAGGTATGACAGTTGAGCAGTTCTTC | CASTATGMTVEQFF
TRBD1 | . | TRBJ1-1 | TRBV2 | TGTGCCAGCAGTGAGACTGGACAGGGAGAGATCCTCTTT | CASSETGQGEILF
. | once | TRBJ2-4 | TRBV3-1/TRBV3-2 | TGTGCCAGCAGCCAAGGACAGGCTCCGAATTGGTACATTCAGTACTTC | CASSQGQAPNWYIQYF
TRBD1 | . | TRBJ1-1 | TRBV10-3 | TGTGCCATCAGGCCTGGACAGGGTGACACTGAAGCTTTCTTT | CAIRPGQGDTEAFF
. | . | TRBJ2-2 | TRBV2 | TGTGCCAGCATCGGAGGGCTGACCGGGGAGCTGTTTTTT | CASIGGLTGELFF
. | . | TRBJ2-7 | TRBV5-4 | TGTGCCAGCAGCTTGGCCGGTGAGTTTTCTGAGCAGTACTTC | CASSLAGEFSEQYF
TRBD1 | . | TRBJ1-2 | TRBV25-1 | TGTGCCAGCAGTGAAACAGGGGGCGCGAGGGGCTACACCTTC | CASSETGGARGYTF
TRBD2 | . | TRBJ2-7 | TRBV5-4 | TGTGCCAGCAGCTTGGAACCTAGCGGGGGAGGCGAGCAGTACTTC | CASSLEPSGGGEQYF
TRBD1 | . | TRBJ2-7 | TRBV19 | TGTGCCAGTAGTATGATCCGGGACAGGGCTCCCTACGAGCAGTACTTC | CASSMIRDRAPYEQYF
. | . | TRBJ2-6 | TRBV29-1 | TGCAGCGTTGAAGCCGGGTCTGGGGCCAACGTCCTGACTTTC | CSVEAGSGANVLTF
TRBD2 | . | TRBJ2-3 | TRBV28 | TGTGCCAGCAGTTTAGGACTAGCGATGAATACGCAGTATTTT | CASSLGLAMNTQYF
. | . | TRBJ1-5 | TRBV21-1 | TGTGCCAGCAGCAACCAGGTCGCGGGCCATCAGCCCCAGCATTTT | CASSNQVAGHQPQHF
. | . | TRBJ2-7 | TRBV24-1 | TGTGCCACCAGTGATTTGCTAGGAGCCGAGCAGTACTTC | CATSDLLGAEQYF
TRBD1 | . | TRBJ1-6 | TRBV7-6 | TGTGCCAGCAGCGAAGCCGGGACAGGGGGCCGCAATTCACCCCTCCACTTT | CASSEAGTGGRNSPLHF
TRBD1 | . | TRBJ2-2 | TRBV19 | TGTGCCAGTAGGGACGTGGGACAGGCTCCGGCCGGGGAGCTGTTTTTT | CASRDVGQAPAGELFF
. | . | TRBJ1-2 | TRBV28 | TGTGCCAGCACCCGGTCGGGCTATGGCTACACCTTC | CASTRSGYGYTF
TRBD1 | once | TRBJ2-7 | TRBV6-1 | TGTGCCAGCAGTGAATCTTTTGGGACAGGGGCCTTCATTGGGAACTACGAGCAGTACTTC | CASSESFGTGAFIGNYEQYF
. | . | TRBJ1-4 | TRBV6-5 | TGTGCCAGCAGTTCCAGCGGCAGGTTGTTTTTT | CASSSSGRLFF
TRBD1 | . | TRBJ2-3 | TRBV15 | TGTGCCACCAGCAGAAGTCGGATTTTTGGGACAGCTAGCACAGATACGCAGTATTTT | CATSRSRIFGTASTDTQYF
TRBD2 | once | TRBJ2-3 | TRBV13 | TGTGCCAGCAGCTTAGTGCCAGCGGGGGGAACAGATACGCAGTATTTT | CASSLVPAGGTDTQYF